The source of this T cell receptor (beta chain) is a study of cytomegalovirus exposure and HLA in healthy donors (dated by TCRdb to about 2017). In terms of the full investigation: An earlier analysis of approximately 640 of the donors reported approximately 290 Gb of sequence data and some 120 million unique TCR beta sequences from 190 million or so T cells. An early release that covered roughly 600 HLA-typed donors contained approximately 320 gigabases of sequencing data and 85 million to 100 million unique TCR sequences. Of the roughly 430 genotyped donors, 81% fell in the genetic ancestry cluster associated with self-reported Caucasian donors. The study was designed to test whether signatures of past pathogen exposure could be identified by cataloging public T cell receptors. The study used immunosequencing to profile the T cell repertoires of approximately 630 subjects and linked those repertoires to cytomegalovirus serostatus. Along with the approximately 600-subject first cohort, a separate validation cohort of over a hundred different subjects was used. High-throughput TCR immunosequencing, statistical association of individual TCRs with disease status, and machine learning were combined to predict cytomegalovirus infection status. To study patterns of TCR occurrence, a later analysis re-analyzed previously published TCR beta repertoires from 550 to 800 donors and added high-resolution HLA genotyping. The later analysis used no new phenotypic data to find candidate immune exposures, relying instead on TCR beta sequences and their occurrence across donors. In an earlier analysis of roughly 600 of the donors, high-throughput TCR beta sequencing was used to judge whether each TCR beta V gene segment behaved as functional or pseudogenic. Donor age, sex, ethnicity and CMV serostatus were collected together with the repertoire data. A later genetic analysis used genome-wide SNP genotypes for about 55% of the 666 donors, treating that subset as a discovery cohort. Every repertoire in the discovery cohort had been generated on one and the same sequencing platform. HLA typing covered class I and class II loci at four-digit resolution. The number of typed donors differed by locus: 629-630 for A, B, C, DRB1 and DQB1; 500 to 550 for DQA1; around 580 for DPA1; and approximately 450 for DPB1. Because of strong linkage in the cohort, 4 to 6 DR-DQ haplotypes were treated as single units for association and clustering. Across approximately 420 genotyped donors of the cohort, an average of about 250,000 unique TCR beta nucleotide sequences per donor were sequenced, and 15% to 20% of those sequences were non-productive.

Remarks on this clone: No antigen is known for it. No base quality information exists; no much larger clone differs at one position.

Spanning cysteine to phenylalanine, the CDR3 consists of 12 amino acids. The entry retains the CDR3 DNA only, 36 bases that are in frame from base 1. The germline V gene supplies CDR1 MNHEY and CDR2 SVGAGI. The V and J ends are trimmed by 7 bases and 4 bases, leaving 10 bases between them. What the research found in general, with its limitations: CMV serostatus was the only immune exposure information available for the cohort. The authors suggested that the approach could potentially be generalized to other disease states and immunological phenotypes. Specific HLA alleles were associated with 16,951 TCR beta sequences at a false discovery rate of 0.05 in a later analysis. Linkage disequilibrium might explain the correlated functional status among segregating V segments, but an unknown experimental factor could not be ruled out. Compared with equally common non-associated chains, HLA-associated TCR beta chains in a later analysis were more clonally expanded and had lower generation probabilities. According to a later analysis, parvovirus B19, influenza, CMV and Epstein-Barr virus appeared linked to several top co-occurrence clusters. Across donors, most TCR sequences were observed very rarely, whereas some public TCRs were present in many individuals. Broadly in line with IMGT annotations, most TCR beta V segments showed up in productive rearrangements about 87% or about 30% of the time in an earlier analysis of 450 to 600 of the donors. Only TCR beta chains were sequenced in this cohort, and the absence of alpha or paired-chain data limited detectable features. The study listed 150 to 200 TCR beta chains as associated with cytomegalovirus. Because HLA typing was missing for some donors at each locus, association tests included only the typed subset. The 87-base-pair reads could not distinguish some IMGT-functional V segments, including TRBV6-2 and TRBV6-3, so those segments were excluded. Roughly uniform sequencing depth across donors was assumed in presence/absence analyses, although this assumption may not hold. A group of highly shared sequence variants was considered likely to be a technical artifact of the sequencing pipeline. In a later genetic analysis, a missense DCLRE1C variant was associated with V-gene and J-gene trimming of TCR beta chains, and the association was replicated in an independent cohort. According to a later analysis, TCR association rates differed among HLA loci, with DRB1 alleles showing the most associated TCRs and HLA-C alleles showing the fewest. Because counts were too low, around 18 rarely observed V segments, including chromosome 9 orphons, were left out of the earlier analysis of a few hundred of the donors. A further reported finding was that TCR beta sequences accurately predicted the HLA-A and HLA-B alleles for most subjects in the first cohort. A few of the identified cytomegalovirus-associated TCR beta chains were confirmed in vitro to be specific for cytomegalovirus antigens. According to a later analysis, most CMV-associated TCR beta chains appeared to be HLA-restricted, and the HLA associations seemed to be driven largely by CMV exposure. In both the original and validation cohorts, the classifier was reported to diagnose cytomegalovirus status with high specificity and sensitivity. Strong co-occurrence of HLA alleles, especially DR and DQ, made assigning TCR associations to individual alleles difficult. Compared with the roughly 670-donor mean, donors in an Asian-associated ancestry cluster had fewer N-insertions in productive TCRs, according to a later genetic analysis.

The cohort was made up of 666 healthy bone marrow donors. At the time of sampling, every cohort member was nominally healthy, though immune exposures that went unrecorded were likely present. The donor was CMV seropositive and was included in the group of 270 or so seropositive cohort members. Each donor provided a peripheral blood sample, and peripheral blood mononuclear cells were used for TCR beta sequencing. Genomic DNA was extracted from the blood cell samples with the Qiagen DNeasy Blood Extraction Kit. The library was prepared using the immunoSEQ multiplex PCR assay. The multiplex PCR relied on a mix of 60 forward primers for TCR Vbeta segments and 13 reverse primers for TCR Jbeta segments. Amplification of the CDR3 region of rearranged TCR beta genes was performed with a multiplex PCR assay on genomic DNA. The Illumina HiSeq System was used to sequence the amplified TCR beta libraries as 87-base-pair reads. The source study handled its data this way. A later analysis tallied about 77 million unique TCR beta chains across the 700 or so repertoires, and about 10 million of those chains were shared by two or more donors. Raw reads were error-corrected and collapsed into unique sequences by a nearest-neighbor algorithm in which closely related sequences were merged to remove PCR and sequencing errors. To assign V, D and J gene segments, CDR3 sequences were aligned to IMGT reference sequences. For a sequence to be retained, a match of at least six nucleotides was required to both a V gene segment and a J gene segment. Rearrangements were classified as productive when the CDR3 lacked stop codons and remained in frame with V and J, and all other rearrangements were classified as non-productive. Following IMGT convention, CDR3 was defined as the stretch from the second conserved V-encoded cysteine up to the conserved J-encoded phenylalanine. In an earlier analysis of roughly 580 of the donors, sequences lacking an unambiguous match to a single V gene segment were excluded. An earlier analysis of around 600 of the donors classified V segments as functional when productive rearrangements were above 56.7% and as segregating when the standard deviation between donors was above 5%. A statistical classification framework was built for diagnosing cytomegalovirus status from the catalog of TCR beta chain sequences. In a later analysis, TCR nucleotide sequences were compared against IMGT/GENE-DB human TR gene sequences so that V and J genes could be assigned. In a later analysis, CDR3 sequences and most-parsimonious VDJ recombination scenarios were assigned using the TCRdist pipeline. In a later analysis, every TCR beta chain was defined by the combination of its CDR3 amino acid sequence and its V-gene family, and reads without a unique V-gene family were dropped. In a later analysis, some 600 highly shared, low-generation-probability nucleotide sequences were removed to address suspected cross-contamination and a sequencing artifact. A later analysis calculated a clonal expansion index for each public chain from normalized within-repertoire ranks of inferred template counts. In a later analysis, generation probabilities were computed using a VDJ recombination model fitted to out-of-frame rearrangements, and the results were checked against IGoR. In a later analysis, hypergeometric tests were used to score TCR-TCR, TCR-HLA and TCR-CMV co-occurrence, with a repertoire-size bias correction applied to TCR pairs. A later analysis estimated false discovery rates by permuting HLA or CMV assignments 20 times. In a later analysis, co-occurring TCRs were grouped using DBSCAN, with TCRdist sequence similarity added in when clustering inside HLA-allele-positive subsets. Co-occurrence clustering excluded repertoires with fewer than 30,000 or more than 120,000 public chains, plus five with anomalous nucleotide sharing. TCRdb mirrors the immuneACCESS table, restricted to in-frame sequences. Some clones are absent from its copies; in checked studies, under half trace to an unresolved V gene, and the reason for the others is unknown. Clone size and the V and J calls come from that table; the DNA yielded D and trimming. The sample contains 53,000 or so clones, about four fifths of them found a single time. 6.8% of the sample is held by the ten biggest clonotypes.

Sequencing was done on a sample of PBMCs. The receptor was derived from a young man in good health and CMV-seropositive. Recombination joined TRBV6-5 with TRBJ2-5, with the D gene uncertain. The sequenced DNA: TGTGCCAGCACCCCAGGTGGAGAGACCCAGTACTTC. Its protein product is CASTPGGETQYF.